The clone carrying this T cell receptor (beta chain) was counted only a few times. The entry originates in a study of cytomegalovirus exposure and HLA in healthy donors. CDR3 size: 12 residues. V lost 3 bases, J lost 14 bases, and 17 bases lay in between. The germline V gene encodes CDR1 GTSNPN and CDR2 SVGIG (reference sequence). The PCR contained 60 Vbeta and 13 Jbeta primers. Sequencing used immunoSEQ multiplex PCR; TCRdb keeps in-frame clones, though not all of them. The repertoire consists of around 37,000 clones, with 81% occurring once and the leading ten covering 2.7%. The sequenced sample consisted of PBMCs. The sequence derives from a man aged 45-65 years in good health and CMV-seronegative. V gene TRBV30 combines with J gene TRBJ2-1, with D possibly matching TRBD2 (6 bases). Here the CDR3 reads CAWSGGAGSEFF. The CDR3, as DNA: TGTGCCTGGAGCGGGGGAGCAGGGAGTGAGTTCTTC.